This section outlines one TCR beta chain sequence together with its context. This clone has just one count. Its antigen specificity is not known. The input lacks base qualities; no much larger clone sits a single base away. TCRbeta CDR3 regions were amplified from genomic DNA using the immunoSEQ Assay, a bias-controlled multiplex PCR. The published analysis was carried out like this. The number of nucleated cells in each sample was estimated by amplification of reference gene primers within the assay. Sequence reads were collapsed and filtered to measure the absolute abundance of every unique TCRbeta CDR3 rearrangement. For each sample, productive Simpson clonality was calculated as the square root of Simpson's diversity index across productive rearrangements. TCRdb provides this immuneACCESS table in a form limited to in-frame rearrangements. Some clones are lacking; in checked studies, under half of them reflect an unresolved V gene, and why the rest are absent is not known. That table supplies the V and J calls and clone size; D and trimming were determined from the DNA. The sample yields around 60,000 clones; approximately 83% were counted once. Of the sample, about 14% falls within the top ten clones.

The collaborating institutions used their own protocols to collect whole blood in K2EDTA tubes. For TCRbeta analysis, collaborators shipped samples as frozen whole blood, isolated PBMCs, or DNA extracted from either of those sample types. This sample was taken from a study of blood T cell repertoires in COVID-19 (dated by TCRdb to the early 2020s). About the study as a whole: Samples covering the acute and convalescent phases of COVID-19 were provided by collaborators in the United States, Italy and Spain. The samples were drawn from the first 160 participants of the ongoing ImmuneRACE study and from 1,200 or so subjects provided by 6 global collaborators. The sample metadata nearly always contained a de-identified subject ID, COVID-19 status, age in years and sex. Subjects who had been exposed to COVID-19, were actively infected with it, or had recovered from it provided the deeply sampled blood TCRbeta repertoires that made up the dataset. Where HLA class I and class II types were available, the types were taken from metadata supplied by the sample provider, not from assay-based typing. A freely available public database, intended as a resource for researchers studying the immune response to SARS-CoV-2, is where the repertoires were released. The material from the prospective study consisted of cDNA or gDNA derived from T cells, B-cell-depleted T cells, or PBMCs.

Results and caveats for the whole study, not just this receptor: Clinical and demographic metadata were provided uncurated, with the amount varying by source and participant.

From the cysteine up to the phenylalanine, the CDR3 has a length of 15 residues. The entry retains the CDR3 DNA only, 45 bases that are in frame from base 1. V ends up 4 bases short and J 6 bases short, with an unmatched junction base count of 6. Based on the germline V gene, the CDR1 and CDR2 sequences are LGHNA and YNFKEQ. The clonotype was recovered from a human donor in a cohort sampled during active COVID-19. Sequencing was performed on peripheral blood. This chain is built from TRBV4-2 and TRBJ2-1; 10 junctional bases match TRBD2. For the CDR3, the sequence is CASSPGLAAINEQFF. The DNA sequence is given as TGTGCCAGCAGCCCAGGACTAGCGGCTATCAATGAGCAGTTCTTC.